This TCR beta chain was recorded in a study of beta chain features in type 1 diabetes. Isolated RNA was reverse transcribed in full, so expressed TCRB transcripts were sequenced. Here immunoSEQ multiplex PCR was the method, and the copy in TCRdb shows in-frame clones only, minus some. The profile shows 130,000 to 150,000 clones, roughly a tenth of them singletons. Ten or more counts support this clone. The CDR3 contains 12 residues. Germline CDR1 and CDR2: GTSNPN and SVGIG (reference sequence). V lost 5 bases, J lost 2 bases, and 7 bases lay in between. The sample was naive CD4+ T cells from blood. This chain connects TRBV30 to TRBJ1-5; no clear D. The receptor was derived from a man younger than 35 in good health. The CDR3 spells CAWGRGNQPQHF. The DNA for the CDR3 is TGTGCCTGGGGGAGGGGCAATCAGCCCCAGCATTTT.